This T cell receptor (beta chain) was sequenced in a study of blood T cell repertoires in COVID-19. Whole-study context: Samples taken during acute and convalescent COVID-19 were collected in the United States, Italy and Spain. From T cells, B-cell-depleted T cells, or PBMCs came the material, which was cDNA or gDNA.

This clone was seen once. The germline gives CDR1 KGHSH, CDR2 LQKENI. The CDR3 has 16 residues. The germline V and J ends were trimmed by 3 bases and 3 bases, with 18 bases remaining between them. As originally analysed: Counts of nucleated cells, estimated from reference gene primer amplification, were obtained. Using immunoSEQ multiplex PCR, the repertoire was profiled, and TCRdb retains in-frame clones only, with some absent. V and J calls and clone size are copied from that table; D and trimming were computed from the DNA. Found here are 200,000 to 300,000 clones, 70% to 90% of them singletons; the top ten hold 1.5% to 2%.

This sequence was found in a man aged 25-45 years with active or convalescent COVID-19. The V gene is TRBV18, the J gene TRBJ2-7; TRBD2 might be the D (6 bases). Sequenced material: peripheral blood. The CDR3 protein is CASSPPEEGRGYEQYF. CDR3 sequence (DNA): TGTGCCAGCTCACCCCCCGAGGAGGGCAGAGGCTACGAGCAGTACTTC.